What follows describes a single T cell receptor (beta chain). The sample belongs to a study of blood T cell repertoires in COVID-19. In the study overall: Samples representing acute and convalescent COVID-19 were sourced from the United States, Italy and Spain. PBMCs, B-cell-depleted T cells, or T cells provided the cDNA or gDNA that made up the material.

Original methodology: From reference gene primer amplification, estimates of nucleated cell counts were derived. TCRdb keeps only in-frame clones here, not all; method: immunoSEQ multiplex PCR. V and J calls and clone size come straight from that table; D and trimming were deduced from the DNA. The sample shows some 60,000 clones, around 90% of them seen only once. The sample consisted of peripheral blood. This receptor was taken from a man aged 60 to 69 with acute or convalescent COVID-19.

For the CDR3, the DNA is TGTGCCTGGAAAAGCAGCTCGGCGGATAATTCACCCCTCCACTTT. Translated: CAWKSSSADNSPLHF. The chain combines TRBV30 with TRBJ1-6; no definite D call. Between the trimmed V and J ends, which lost 4 bases and 5 bases, there was a span of 15 bases. CDR1 and CDR2 (germline): GTSNPN, SVGIG (reference sequence). This CDR3 region has 15 residues.